The clone carrying this T cell receptor (beta chain) was observed a single time. The record originates from a study of blood T cell repertoires in COVID-19. About the study: The United States, Italy and Spain supplied acute and convalescent COVID-19 samples. Sample material is recorded as cDNA or gDNA derived from T cells, B-cell-depleted T cells, or PBMCs.

Authors' methods: Amplification with reference gene primers provided the estimates of nucleated cell counts. TCRdb's copy holds only in-frame clones and misses some; the assay was immunoSEQ multiplex PCR. V, J and clone size are those of that table, while D and trimming were read from the DNA. Of under 250,000 clones in the sample, 83% were seen once. All enrollees were roughly 18 to 95 years old and from roughly 26 US areas. The germline gives CDR1 SNHLY, CDR2 FYNNEI. The J segment lost 3 bases and the V segment lost 7 bases, leaving 4 bases of the junction unmatched. The CDR3 has 13 residues. This TCR was recovered from a woman aged 45-65 years who had been exposed to COVID-19. The chain links TRBV2 to TRBJ1-1; 8 bases fit TRBD1. The sample consisted of PBMCs or T cells enriched from blood (not recorded which). CDR3 bases: TGTGCCAGCAAGTTGACAGGGGACACTGAAGCTTTCTTT. Its translation is CASKLTGDTEAFF. Using reference TRBV2 and TRBJ1-1 for the parts outside the CDR3, the full variable domain is EPEVTQTPSHQVTQMGQEVILRCVPISNHLYFYWYRQILGQKVEFLVSFYNNEISEKSEIFDDQFSVERPDGSNFTLKIRSTKLEDSAMYFCASKLTGDTEAFFGQGTRLTVV.